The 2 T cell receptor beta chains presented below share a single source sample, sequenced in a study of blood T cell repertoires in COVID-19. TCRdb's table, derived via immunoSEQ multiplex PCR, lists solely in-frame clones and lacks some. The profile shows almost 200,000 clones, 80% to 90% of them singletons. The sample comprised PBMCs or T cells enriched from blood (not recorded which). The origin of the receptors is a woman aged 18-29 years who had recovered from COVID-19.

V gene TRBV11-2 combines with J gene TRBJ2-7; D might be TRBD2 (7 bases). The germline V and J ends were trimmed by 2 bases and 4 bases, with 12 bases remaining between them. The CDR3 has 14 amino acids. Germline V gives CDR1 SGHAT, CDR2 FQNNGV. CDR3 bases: TGTGCCAGCAGCTTAACAGGGACTACATACGAGCAGTACTTC. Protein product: CASSLTGTTYEQYF. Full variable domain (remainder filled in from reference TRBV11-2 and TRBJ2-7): EAGVAQSPRYKIIEKRQSVAFWCNPISGHATLYWYQQILGQGPKLLIQFQNNGVVDDSQLPKDRFSAERLKGVDSTLKIQPAKLEDSAVYLCASSLTGTTYEQYFGPGTRLTVT.

The CDR3 bases are TGTGCCAGCAGCCAAGTGGGTAGGGGGCGACGGGAGACCCAGTACTTC. As protein: CASSQVGRGRRETQYF. The chain uses TRBV3-1 (or the pseudogene TRBV3-2) and TRBJ2-5; 7 bases agree with TRBD1. Germline trimming cut 1 base from V and 5 bases from J; bases unmatched to any gene: 10. Germline CDR1 and CDR2: LGHDT and YNNKEL (reference sequence). There are 16 residues in the CDR3.